This T cell receptor beta chain is drawn from a study of control samples from healthy donors and cancer patients. Assay used: immunoSEQ multiplex PCR; TCRdb lists only in-frame clones, some missing. The sample has around 200,000 clones, about 95% seen once; the top ten hold roughly 1.6%. Unmatched junction bases numbered 6, after V lost 2 bases and J lost 13 bases. The CDR3 is 13 amino acids. Sequencing input: blood. This clonotype was sampled from a man aged 50 to 60 in good health. The chain carries TRBV12-3 or TRBV12-4 and TRBJ1-1; 11 positions agree with TRBD1. CDR3 in amino acids: CASSLKPGQGDFF. The CDR3, as DNA: TGTGCCAGCAGTTTAAAGCCGGGACAGGGGGATTTCTTT.